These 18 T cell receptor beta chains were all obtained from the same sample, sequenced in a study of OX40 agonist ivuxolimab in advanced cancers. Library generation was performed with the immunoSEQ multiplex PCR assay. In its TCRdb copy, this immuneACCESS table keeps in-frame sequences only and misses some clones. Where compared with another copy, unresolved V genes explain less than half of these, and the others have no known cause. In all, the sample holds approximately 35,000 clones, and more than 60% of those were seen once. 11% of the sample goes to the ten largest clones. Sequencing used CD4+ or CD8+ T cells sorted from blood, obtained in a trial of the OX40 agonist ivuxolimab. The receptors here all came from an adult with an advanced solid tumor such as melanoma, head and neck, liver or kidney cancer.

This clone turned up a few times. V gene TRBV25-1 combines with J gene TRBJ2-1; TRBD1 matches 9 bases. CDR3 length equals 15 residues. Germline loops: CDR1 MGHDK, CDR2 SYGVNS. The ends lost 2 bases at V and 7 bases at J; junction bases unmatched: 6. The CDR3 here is CASSEPGQGVNEQFF. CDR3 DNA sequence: TGTGCCAGCAGTGAACCGGGACAGGGTGTGAATGAGCAGTTCTTC.

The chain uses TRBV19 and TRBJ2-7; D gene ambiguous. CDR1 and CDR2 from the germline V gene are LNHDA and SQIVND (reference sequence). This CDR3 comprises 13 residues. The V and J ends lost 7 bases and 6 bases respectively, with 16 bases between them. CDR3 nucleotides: TGTGCCAGTAAGGAGAGGTCGGAGCGCGAGCAGTACTTC. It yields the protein CASKERSEREQYF. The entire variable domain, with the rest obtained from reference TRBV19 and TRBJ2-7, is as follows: DGGITQSPKYLFRKEGQNVTLSCEQNLNHDAMYWYRQDPGQGLRLIYYSQIVNDFQKGDIAEGYSVSREKKESFPLTVTSAQKNPTAFYLCASKERSEREQYFGPGTRLTVT.

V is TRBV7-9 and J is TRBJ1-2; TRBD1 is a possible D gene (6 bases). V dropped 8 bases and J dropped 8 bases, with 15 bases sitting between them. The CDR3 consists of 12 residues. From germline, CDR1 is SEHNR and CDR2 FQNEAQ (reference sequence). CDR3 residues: CASSSGAGGYTF. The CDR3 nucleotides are TGTGCCAGCTCCTCAGGGGCGGGAGGCTACACCTTC.

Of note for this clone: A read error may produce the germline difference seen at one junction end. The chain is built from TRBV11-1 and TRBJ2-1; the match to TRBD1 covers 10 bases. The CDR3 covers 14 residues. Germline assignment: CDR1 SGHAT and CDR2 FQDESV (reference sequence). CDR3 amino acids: CASSLATGGHEQFF. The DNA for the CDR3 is TGTGCCAGCAGCCTAGCGACAGGGGGCCATGAGCAGTTCTTC. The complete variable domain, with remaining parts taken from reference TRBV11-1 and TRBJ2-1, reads EAEVAQSPRYKITEKSQAVAFWCDPISGHATLYWYRQILGQGPELLVQFQDESVVDDSQLPKDRFSAERLKGVDSTLKIQPAELGDSAMYLCASSLATGGHEQFFGPGTRLTVL.

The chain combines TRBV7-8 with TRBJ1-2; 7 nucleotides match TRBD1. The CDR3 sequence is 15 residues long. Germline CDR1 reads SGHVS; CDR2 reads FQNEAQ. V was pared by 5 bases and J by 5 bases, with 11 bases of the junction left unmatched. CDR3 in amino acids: CASSGGEGARYGYTF. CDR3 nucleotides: TGTGCCAGCAGCGGCGGGGAGGGGGCAAGGTATGGCTACACCTTC.

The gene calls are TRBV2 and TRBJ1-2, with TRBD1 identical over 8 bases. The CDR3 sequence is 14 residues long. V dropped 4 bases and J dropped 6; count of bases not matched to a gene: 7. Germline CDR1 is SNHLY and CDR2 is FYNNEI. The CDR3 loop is CASSVSQGADGYTF. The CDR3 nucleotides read TGTGCCAGCAGTGTGAGTCAGGGGGCTGATGGCTACACCTTC.

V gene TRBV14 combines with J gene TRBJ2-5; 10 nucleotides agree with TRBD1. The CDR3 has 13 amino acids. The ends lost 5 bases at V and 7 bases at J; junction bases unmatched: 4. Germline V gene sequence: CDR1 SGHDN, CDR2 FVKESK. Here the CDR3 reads CASSSGTGATQYF. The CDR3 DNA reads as TGTGCCAGCAGCTCCGGGACAGGGGCGACCCAGTACTTC.

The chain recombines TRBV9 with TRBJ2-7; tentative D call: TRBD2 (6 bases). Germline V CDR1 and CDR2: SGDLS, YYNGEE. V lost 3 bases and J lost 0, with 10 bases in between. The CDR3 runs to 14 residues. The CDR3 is CASSGGGSSYEQYF. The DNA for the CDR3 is TGTGCCAGCAGCGGTGGGGGGAGCTCCTACGAGCAGTACTTC.

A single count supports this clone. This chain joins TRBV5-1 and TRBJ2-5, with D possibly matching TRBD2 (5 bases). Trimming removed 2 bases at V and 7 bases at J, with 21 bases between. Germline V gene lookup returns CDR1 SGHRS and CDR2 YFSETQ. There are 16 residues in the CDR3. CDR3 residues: CASSFFRVAEGGTQYF. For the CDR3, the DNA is TGCGCCAGCAGCTTCTTTAGGGTAGCAGAAGGAGGGACCCAGTACTTC.

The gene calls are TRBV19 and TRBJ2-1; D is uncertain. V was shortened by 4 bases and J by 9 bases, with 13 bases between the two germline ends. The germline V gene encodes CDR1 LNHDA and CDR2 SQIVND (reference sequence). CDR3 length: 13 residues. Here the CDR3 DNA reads TGTGCCAGTAGTACGTTTCTTCAGGCTGAGCAGTTCTTC. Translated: CASSTFLQAEQFF.

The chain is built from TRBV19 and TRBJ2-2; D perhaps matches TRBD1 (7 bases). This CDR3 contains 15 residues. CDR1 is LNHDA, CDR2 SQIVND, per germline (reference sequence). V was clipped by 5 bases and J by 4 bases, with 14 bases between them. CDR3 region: CASSGGGQSTGELFF. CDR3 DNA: TGTGCCAGTAGTGGAGGGGGACAGTCCACCGGGGAGCTGTTTTTT.

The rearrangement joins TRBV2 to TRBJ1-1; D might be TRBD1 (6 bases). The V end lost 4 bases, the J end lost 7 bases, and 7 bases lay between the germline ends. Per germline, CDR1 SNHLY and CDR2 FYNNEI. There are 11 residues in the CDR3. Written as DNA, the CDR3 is TGTGCCAGCAGTGGGACAGTTGAAGCTTTCTTT. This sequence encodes CASSGTVEAFF.

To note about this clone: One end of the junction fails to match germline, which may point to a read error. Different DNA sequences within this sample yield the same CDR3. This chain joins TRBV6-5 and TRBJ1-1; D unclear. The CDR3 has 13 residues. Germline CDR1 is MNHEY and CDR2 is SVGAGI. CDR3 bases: TGTGCCAGCAGCCCAACACAGAACACTGAAGCCTTCTTT. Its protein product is CASSPTQNTEAFF.

CDR3 protein: CASSFSGTGNYGYTF. For the CDR3, the DNA is TGTGCCAGCAGCTTTTCAGGGACGGGGAACTATGGCTACACCTTC. The chain carries TRBV7-9 and TRBJ1-2, with D possibly TRBD1 on 5 matching bases. CDR3 length: 15 residues. CDR1 and CDR2 from the germline V gene are SEHNR and FQNEAQ (reference sequence). V lost 3 bases and J 2 bases, leaving 13 bases between the germline ends.

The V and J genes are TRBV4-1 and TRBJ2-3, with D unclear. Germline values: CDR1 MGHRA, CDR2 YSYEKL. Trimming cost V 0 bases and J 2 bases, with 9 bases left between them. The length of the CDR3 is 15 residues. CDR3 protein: CASSQDPASTDTQYF. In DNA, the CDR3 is TGCGCCAGCAGCCAAGATCCAGCTTCCACAGATACGCAGTATTTT.

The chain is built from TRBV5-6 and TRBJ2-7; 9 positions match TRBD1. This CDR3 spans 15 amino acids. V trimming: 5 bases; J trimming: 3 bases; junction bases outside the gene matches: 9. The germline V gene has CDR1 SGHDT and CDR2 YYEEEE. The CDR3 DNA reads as TGTGCCAGCAGGGGGGGACAGGGAGAGAGCTACGAGCAGTACTTC. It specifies CASRGGQGESYEQYF.

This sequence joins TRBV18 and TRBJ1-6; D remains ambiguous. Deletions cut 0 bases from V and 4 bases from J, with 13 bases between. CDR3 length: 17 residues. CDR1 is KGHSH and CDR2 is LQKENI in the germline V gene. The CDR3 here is CASSPPGTGRYNSPLHF. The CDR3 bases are TGTGCCAGCTCACCACCTGGCACGGGGAGGTATAATTCACCCCTCCACTTT. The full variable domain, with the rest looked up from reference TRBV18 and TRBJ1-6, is NAGVMQNPRHLVRRRGQEARLRCSPMKGHSHVYWYRQLPEEGLKFMVYLQKENIIDESGMPKERFSAEFPKEGPSILRIQQVVRGDSAAYFCASSPPGTGRYNSPLHFGNGTRLTVT.

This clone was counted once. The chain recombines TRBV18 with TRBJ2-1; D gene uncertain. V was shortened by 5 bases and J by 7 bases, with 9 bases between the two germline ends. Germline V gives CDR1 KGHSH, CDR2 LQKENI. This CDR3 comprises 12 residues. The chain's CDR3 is CASSAGRNEQFF. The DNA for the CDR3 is TGTGCCAGCTCAGCAGGTAGAAATGAGCAGTTCTTC.